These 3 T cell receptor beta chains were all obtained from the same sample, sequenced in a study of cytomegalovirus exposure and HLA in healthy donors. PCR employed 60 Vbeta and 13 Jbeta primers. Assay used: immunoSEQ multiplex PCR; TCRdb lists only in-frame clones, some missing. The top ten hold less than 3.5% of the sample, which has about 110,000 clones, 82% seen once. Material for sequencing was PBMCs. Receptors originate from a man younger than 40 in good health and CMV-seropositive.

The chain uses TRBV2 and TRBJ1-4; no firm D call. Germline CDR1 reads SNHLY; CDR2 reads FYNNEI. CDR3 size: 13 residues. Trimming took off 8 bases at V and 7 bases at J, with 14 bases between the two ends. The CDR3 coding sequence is TGTGCCAGCCATGTGACACCGCCTGAAAAACTGTTTTTT. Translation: CASHVTPPEKLFF. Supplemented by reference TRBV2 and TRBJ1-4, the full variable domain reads EPEVTQTPSHQVTQMGQEVILRCVPISNHLYFYWYRQILGQKVEFLVSFYNNEISEKSEIFDDQFSVERPDGSNFTLKIRSTKLEDSAMYFCASHVTPPEKLFFGSGTQLSVL.

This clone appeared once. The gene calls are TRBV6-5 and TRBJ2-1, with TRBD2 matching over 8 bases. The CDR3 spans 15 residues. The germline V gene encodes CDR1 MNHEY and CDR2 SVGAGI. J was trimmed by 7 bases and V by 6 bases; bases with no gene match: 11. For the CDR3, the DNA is TGTGCCAGCAGAGAACGGGGGGGCCTGAGGAATGAGCAGTTCTTC. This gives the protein CASRERGGLRNEQFF.

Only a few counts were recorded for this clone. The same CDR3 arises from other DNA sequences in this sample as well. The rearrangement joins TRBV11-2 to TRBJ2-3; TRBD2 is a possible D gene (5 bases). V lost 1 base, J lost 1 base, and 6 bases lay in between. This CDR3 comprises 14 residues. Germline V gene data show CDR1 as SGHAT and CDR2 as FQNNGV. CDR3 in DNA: TGTGCCAGCAGCTTAGGGACTCGCACAGATACGCAGTATTTT. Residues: CASSLGTRTDTQYF.